The 25 T cell receptor beta chains given below trace back to one sample, sequenced in a study of T-cell memory formation after mild COVID-19 (dated by TCRdb to the early 2020s). The library was obtained by 5' RACE. Instrument used: Illumina NovaSeq 6000. The raw public data were reprocessed by TCRdb itself: fastp quality trimming at Q25, MiXCR clonotype calling, in-frame beta chains only. Here each entry gathers all rows of one CDR3 protein and keeps the most common genes and DNA. Across this sample there are about 140,000 distinct CDR3 sequences, with approximately 6% seen only once. The top ten clonotypes cover under 2.5% of the sample. The sequencing sample was made of PBMCs or a T cell subset sorted from them (not recorded which). These receptor sequences come from an adult woman who had mild COVID-19 (a few samples of this study predate the infection). The sample titles of this study are shuffled in the database, so cell type and time point are left out; the donor was told from shared clones.

This clonotype came up many times. Germline is not matched at one junction end, which may reflect a read error. The chain joins TRBV5-1 to TRBJ2-5; D call uncertain. The V gene's germline CDR1 is SGHRS and CDR2 YFSETQ. There are 12 residues in the CDR3. CDR3 region: CASSPNQETQYF. The CDR3 DNA reads as TGTGCCAGCAGCCCTAACCAAGAGACCCAGTACTTC.

Ten or more counts support this clonotype. The CDR3 DNA follows: TGTGCCAGCACGAGTCTCCACAGGGGGGTCTATGGCTACACCTTC. It specifies CASTSLHRGVYGYTF. The V call is TRBV12-3 or TRBV12-4, the J call TRBJ1-2; the match to TRBD1 covers 8 bases. The CDR3 runs to 15 residues. V gave up 7 bases and J gave up 4 bases; unmatched junction bases: 11.

This clonotype showed up many times. The chain is built from TRBV27 and TRBJ2-1; 14 bases align to TRBD2. The germline gives CDR1 MNHEY, CDR2 SMNVEV (reference sequence). The V and J ends lost 6 bases and 8 bases, in that order; junction bases with no gene match: 15. The CDR3 length is 18 residues. The CDR3 is CASRLGLAGGLGKDEQFF. Written as DNA, the CDR3 is TGTGCCAGCAGGCTAGGACTAGCGGGAGGCCTGGGGAAAGATGAGCAGTTCTTC.

The table lists this clonotype with many counts. The V gene is TRBV20-1, the J gene TRBJ2-1; 9 nucleotides match TRBD1. This CDR3 has 12 amino acids. V dropped 6 bases and J dropped 10; count of bases not matched to a gene: 7. The V gene's germline CDR1 is DFQATT and CDR2 SNEGSKA (reference sequence). For the CDR3, the DNA is TGCAGTGCAAACACAGGGGGCCGAGAGCAGTTCTTC. It is translated as CSANTGGREQFF.

This clonotype has more than one count but fewer than ten. This chain links TRBV14 with TRBJ2-7; maybe TRBD1 (6 bases). Germline V gene data show CDR1 as SGHDN and CDR2 as FVKESK. The V and J ends lost 4 bases and 3 bases respectively, with 16 bases between them. The CDR3 consists of 15 residues. The CDR3 DNA reads TGTGCCAGCAGCCCCTCTGGGGGCGGGTTCTACGAGCAGTACTTC. Protein: CASSPSGGGFYEQYF.

This clonotype was seen ten or more times. CDR3 region: CASSFNIQETQYF. The CDR3 DNA is TGTGCCAGCAGTTTCAATATACAAGAGACCCAGTACTTC. The chain is built from TRBV12-3 or TRBV12-4 and TRBJ2-5; D is unresolved. V was clipped by 3 bases and J by 2 bases, with 7 bases between them. This CDR3 spans 13 amino acids.

The chain uses TRBV12-3 or TRBV12-4 and TRBJ2-3, with 10 bases matching TRBD2. The V segment lost 7 bases and the J segment 3 bases; nucleotides outside the gene matches: 7. The CDR3 sequence is 15 residues long. The CDR3 region is CASTLGLAATDTQYF. The DNA for the CDR3 is TGTGCCAGCACTCTTGGACTAGCGGCAACAGATACGCAGTATTTT.

This clonotype was seen a few times. J is TRBJ1-6 and V is TRBV12-3 or TRBV12-4; D gene uncertain. The V and J ends lost 0 bases and 3 bases respectively, with 6 bases between them. The CDR3 has 15 residues. The CDR3 DNA sequence: TGTGCCAGCAGTTTAGCAGTCTACTATAATTCACCCCTCCACTTT. Protein sequence: CASSLAVYYNSPLHF.

This clonotype has at least ten counts. The genes are TRBV27 and TRBJ2-1; 8 nucleotides align to TRBD2. Per the germline V gene, CDR1 is MNHEY and CDR2 is SMNVEV (reference sequence). V shed 10 bases, J shed 7 bases, and the junction held 12 bases outside the gene matches. This CDR3 region has 14 residues. The CDR3 DNA is TGTGCCACACAAGGGTCGGGAGGGCCAAATGAGCAGTTCTTC. Its translation: CATQGSGGPNEQFF.

The chain combines TRBV7-9 with TRBJ1-1; 9 positions match TRBD1. CDR1 and CDR2 from the germline V gene are SEHNR and FQNEAQ (reference sequence). Trimming at V came to 7 bases and at J to 5 bases, leaving 5 bases not matched to a gene. The length of the CDR3 is 13 residues. DNA for the CDR3: TGTGCCAGCAACAACAGGGGGCGGACTGAAGCTTTCTTT. Its translation: CASNNRGRTEAFF.

This clonotype appeared many times. The genes are TRBV6-2 or TRBV6-3 and TRBJ1-2, with 7 bases identical to TRBD1. Germline V lookup: CDR1 MNHEY, CDR2 SVGEGT. The CDR3 spans 13 residues. Trimming took 6 bases from V and 10 from J; bases not matched to a gene: 11. This chain's CDR3 is CASRLPGQPSYTF. Here the CDR3 DNA reads TGTGCCAGCAGGCTACCGGGACAGCCATCCTACACCTTC.

This clonotype was counted ten times or more. The gene calls are TRBV6-5 and TRBJ1-6; no definite D call. Germline lookup yields CDR1 MNHEY and CDR2 SVGAGI. The V gene lost 0 bases and the J gene lost 10 bases, with 4 bases spanning the gap. The CDR3 spans 12 residues. CDR3 coding DNA: TGTGCCAGCAGTTACTCGAACTCACCCCTCCACTTT. It encodes CASSYSNSPLHF.

This clonotype was counted at least ten times. The gene calls are TRBV29-1 and TRBJ1-1, with D possibly matching TRBD1 (6 bases). In germline, CDR1 is SQVTM, CDR2 ANQGSEA. The ends were cut back, 6 bases at V and 5 bases at J, with 25 bases in the middle. This CDR3 has 16 residues. CDR3 loop: CSVGFGGPREGTEAFF. CDR3 bases: TGCAGCGTGGGGTTCGGGGGGCCCAGAGAGGGGACTGAAGCTTTCTTT.

In this sample, this clonotype turned up many times. The chain has TRBV6-5 and TRBJ2-3, with unresolved D. The CDR3 extends over 14 amino acids. Trimming shortened V by 5 bases and J by 5 bases, and 14 bases separated the two germline ends. The germline CDR1 and CDR2 sequences are MNHEY and SVGAGI. The CDR3 loop is CASSLSLALDTQYF. The CDR3 DNA is TGTGCCAGCAGTCTCTCCTTGGCCTTAGATACGCAGTATTTT.

The chain couples TRBV20-1 to TRBJ1-1; maybe TRBD1 (5 bases). Trimming stripped 2 bases from V and 10 bases from J, with 17 bases between. The length of the CDR3 is 13 residues. Germline V lookup: CDR1 DFQATT, CDR2 SNEGSKA (reference sequence). The CDR3 sequence is CSARKDPGPGAFF. CDR3 DNA: TGCAGTGCTAGAAAGGATCCGGGACCAGGAGCTTTCTTT.

This clonotype appeared a few times. The chain has TRBV7-9 and TRBJ1-1, with D possibly matching TRBD1 (5 bases). Trimming took off 5 bases at V and 3 bases at J, with 7 bases between the two ends. CDR3 length: 12 amino acids. Germline-derived CDR1 and CDR2 are SEHNR and FQNEAQ (reference sequence). The CDR3 nucleotides are TGTGCCAGCAGCCCAGGGTACACTGAAGCTTTCTTT. Translated, it gives CASSPGYTEAFF.

The rearrangement uses TRBV7-3 and TRBJ1-1; 11 nucleotides agree with TRBD1. This CDR3 contains 16 residues. V trimming: 4 bases; J trimming: 4 bases; junction bases outside the gene matches: 8. Germline CDR1 reads SGHTA; CDR2 reads FQGTGA. The CDR3 here is CASSWRTGGWCTEAFF. The CDR3 bases are TGTGCCAGCAGCTGGCGGACAGGGGGCTGGTGCACTGAAGCTTTCTTT.

In this sample, this clonotype turned up many times. The CDR3 here is CASRSTGGPNNEQFF. CDR3 in DNA: TGTGCCAGCAGGTCTACGGGGGGGCCAAACAATGAGCAGTTCTTC. This sequence joins TRBV12-3 or TRBV12-4 and TRBJ2-1, with TRBD2 matching over 8 bases. The length of the CDR3 is 15 residues. V was clipped by 6 bases and J by 5 bases; unmatched bases: 9.

The rearrangement links TRBV29-1 to TRBJ2-7; D call uncertain. The CDR3 totals 15 residues. CDR1 SQVTM and CDR2 ANQGSEA come from the germline V gene. Trimming removed 4 bases from V and 1 base from J, with 17 bases in between. As DNA, the CDR3 is TGCAGCGTTGGCTCCCTTATTGGGTCTTCCTACGAGCAGTACTTC. Protein product: CSVGSLIGSSYEQYF.

This clonotype was counted only a few times. The chain has TRBV12-3 or TRBV12-4 and TRBJ2-5; 9 bases agree with TRBD2. V lost 1 base to trimming and J lost 1 base; unmatched junction nucleotides: 10. CDR3 length: 18 amino acids. The CDR3 DNA sequence: TGTGCCAGCAGTTTAGTCCTAGCGGGACAATCTTTCCAAGAGACCCAGTACTTC. Translation: CASSLVLAGQSFQETQYF.

The chain links TRBV7-3 to TRBJ2-5; D is undetermined. The V gene's germline CDR1 is SGHTA and CDR2 FQGTGA. The CDR3 spans 14 residues. V lost 5 bases to trimming and J lost 1 base, with 11 bases between them. CDR3 amino acids: CASSPGIAQETQYF. The CDR3 coding sequence is TGTGCCAGCAGCCCCGGTATAGCCCAAGAGACCCAGTACTTC.

The rearrangement joins TRBV7-6 to TRBJ1-1, with D tentatively TRBD1 (6 bases). CDR3 length: 14 amino acids. Trimming took 5 bases from V and 7 from J, leaving 17 bases between them. The V gene's germline CDR1 is SGHVS and CDR2 FNYEAQ. CDR3 region: CASSPWTAENEAFF. The CDR3 DNA reads as TGTGCCAGCAGCCCTTGGACAGCCGAGAATGAAGCTTTCTTT.

This clonotype was observed a few times. The genes are TRBV30 and TRBJ1-4; tentative D call: TRBD1 (6 bases). Germline values: CDR1 GTSNPN, CDR2 SVGIG (reference sequence). V gave up 3 bases and J gave up 7 bases, with 12 bases separating them. CDR3 length equals 13 residues. CDR3 loop: CAWRRGPLEKLFF. CDR3 sequence (DNA): TGTGCCTGGAGGCGGGGGCCCCTTGAAAAACTGTTTTTT.

There are a few counts of this clonotype. The CDR3 reads CAISDPEGGYTF. For the CDR3, the DNA is TGTGCCATCAGTGACCCCGAGGGAGGCTACACCTTC. The chain combines TRBV10-3 with TRBJ1-2, with D hard to call. Trimming removed 3 bases from V and 8 bases from J, with 10 bases in between. The CDR3 consists of 12 residues. Per the germline V gene, CDR1 is ENHRY and CDR2 is SYGVKD.

This clonotype was counted many times. The V gene is TRBV20-1, the J gene TRBJ1-3; D remains unclear. The germline gives CDR1 DFQATT, CDR2 SNEGSKA (reference sequence). CDR3 size: 14 residues. Trimming took off 6 bases at V and 6 bases at J, with 18 bases between the two ends. For the CDR3, the DNA is TGCAGTGCGTCCGGGCCCCCGGTCGAAAACACCATATATTTT. It codes for CSASGPPVENTIYF.